Shown below are 8 T cell receptor beta chains from a single sample sequenced in a study of cytomegalovirus exposure and HLA in healthy donors. 13 Jbeta primers and 60 Vbeta primers were used for the PCR. The data were produced by immunoSEQ multiplex PCR, yet TCRdb's version contains in-frame clones alone and is incomplete. The table has approximately 160,000 clones, about 82% seen once. Sequences were obtained from PBMCs. The source is a woman aged 18-29 years in good health and CMV-seronegative.

The rearrangement joins TRBV13 to TRBJ1-3; D unresolved. Trimming took off 1 base at V and 1 base at J, with 5 bases between the two ends. Looked up from germline, CDR1 is PRHDT and CDR2 is FYEKMQ (reference sequence). This CDR3 comprises 14 residues. The CDR3 reads CASSLVGSGNTIYF. The CDR3 region has the DNA TGTGCCAGCAGCTTAGTCGGTTCTGGAAACACCATATATTTT.

The V gene is TRBV28, the J gene TRBJ2-1, with 7 nucleotides matching TRBD2. The CDR3 extends over 16 amino acids. Losses at the gene ends were 6 bases for V and 2 bases for J; bases not matched to a gene: 10. Germline V gene sequence: CDR1 MDHEN, CDR2 SYDVKM. CDR3 protein: CASSPGIAGPYNEQFF. The CDR3, as DNA: TGTGCCAGCAGCCCGGGGATAGCGGGCCCCTACAATGAGCAGTTCTTC.

This clone was seen just once. CDR3 in amino acids: CASSTDSYNEQFF. The DNA for the CDR3 is TGTGCCAGTAGTACAGACAGTTACAATGAGCAGTTCTTC. The V gene is TRBV19, the J gene TRBJ2-1; D is possibly TRBD1 (5 bases). The CDR3 consists of 13 residues. CDR1 is LNHDA, CDR2 SQIVND, per germline (reference sequence). V lost 4 bases and J lost 4, with 8 bases in between. Together with reference TRBV19 and TRBJ2-1, the CDR3 gives the full variable domain: DGGITQSPKYLFRKEGQNVTLSCEQNLNHDAMYWYRQDPGQGLRLIYYSQIVNDFQKGDIAEGYSVSREKKESFPLTVTSAQKNPTAFYLCASSTDSYNEQFFGPGTRLTVL.

CDR3 bases: TGTGCCAGCAGCCCGAGACAACTAGCGGGAGATGGGTACTTC. It encodes CASSPRQLAGDGYF. The gene calls are TRBV7-8 and TRBJ2-5; 11 nucleotides line up with TRBD2. The CDR3 runs 14 residues. J was trimmed by 13 bases and V by 5 bases; bases with no gene match: 12. Germline-derived CDR1 and CDR2 are SGHVS and FQNEAQ.

The chain links TRBV19 to TRBJ2-1; D might be TRBD2 (6 bases). Germline lookup yields CDR1 LNHDA and CDR2 SQIVND (reference sequence). CDR3 size: 14 residues. The V and J ends lost 5 bases and 0 bases respectively, with 8 bases between them. The CDR3 is CASSRGDSYNEQFF. In nucleotides, the CDR3 is TGTGCCAGTAGTCGCGGGGACTCCTACAATGAGCAGTTCTTC.

This clone was found a few times. The genes are TRBV27 and TRBJ2-7, with 8 bases identical to TRBD1. The CDR3 covers 18 residues. Looked up from germline, CDR1 is MNHEY and CDR2 is SMNVEV (reference sequence). V lost 6 bases and J lost 6; bases outside the gene matches: 22. As DNA, the CDR3 is TGTGCCAGCAGCCCCTGGGTTGGTCAGTCGACAGGGGAGTTCGAGCAGTACTTC. As protein: CASSPWVGQSTGEFEQYF.

The genes are TRBV28 and TRBJ2-2, with TRBD1 as a possible D gene (5 bases). Between the trimmed V and J ends, which lost 2 bases and 1 base, there was a span of 11 bases. The CDR3 sequence is 16 residues long. The germline CDR1 and CDR2 sequences are MDHEN and SYDVKM. The CDR3 DNA sequence: TGTGCCAGCAGTTTAGAAACCGGACAGAACACCGGGGAGCTGTTTTTT. Encoded protein: CASSLETGQNTGELFF. Supplemented by reference TRBV28 and TRBJ2-2, the full variable domain reads DVKVTQSSRYLVKRTGEKVFLECVQDMDHENMFWYRQDPGLGLRLIYFSYDVKMKEKGDIPEGYSVSREKKERFSLILESASTNQTSMYLCASSLETGQNTGELFFGEGSRLTVL.

This sequence joins TRBV6-5 and TRBJ2-7, with 11 bases identical to TRBD1. Germline V gene sequence: CDR1 MNHEY, CDR2 SVGAGI. CDR3 length equals 13 residues. Unmatched junction bases numbered 0, after V lost 8 bases and J lost 0 bases. CDR3 sequence reads: CASGQGASYEQYF. The CDR3 DNA reads as TGTGCCAGCGGACAGGGGGCCTCCTACGAGCAGTACTTC.